Below, one T cell receptor beta chain is given with its context. As handled by the study authors: Reference gene primer amplification gave nucleated cell count estimates. The data were produced by immunoSEQ multiplex PCR, yet TCRdb's version contains in-frame clones alone and is incomplete. D and trimming were read from the DNA, whereas the V and J calls and clone size are those reported in that table. This repertoire shows over 90,000 clones, less than 90% found once; its top ten account for 6.2%. The CDR3 loop spans 17 amino acids. The V and J ends lost 6 bases and 0 bases, in that order; junction bases with no gene match: 13. Per the germline V gene, CDR1 is MNHEY and CDR2 is SVGEGT. The data stem from a study of blood T cell repertoires in COVID-19.

V gene TRBV6-2 or TRBV6-3 combines with J gene TRBJ2-7, with TRBD1 matching 8 bases. This sequence was found in a human donor in a cohort sampled during active COVID-19. The source material was peripheral blood. The CDR3 DNA sequence: TGTGCCAGCAGCCCCCAGGCCGGACAGGGTAGCTCCTACGAGCAGTACTTC. Translation gives CASSPQAGQGSSYEQYF.